This entry features one T cell receptor beta chain sequence. Its antigen is not known. This sample is drawn from a study of OX40 agonist ivuxolimab in advanced cancers. Study-wide background: Each patient was given ivuxolimab into a vein every 2 weeks, at 0.01 to 10 mg/kg. Study-level results: CD8+ T cells averaged more expanded clones than CD4+. Doses of 0.1 to 3.0 mg/kg were accompanied by clonal expansion of CD4+ and CD8+ blood T cells by week 6. Antigen specificity was not determined for the expanded peripheral T cells.

Using immunoSEQ multiplex PCR, the repertoire was profiled, and TCRdb retains in-frame clones only, with some absent. The sample shows 90,000 to 100,000 clones, roughly 91% of them seen only once. Germline CDR1 reads LGHNA; CDR2 reads YSLEER. Trimming cost V 0 bases and J 2 bases, with 10 bases left between them. The CDR3 spans 15 residues. The TCR sequence derives from an adult with an advanced solid tumor such as melanoma, head and neck, liver or kidney cancer. Here the sequenced sample was CD4+ or CD8+ T cells sorted from blood, taken in a trial of the OX40 agonist ivuxolimab. The chain has TRBV4-3 and TRBJ1-2; D gene uncertain. CDR3 DNA: TGCGCCAGCAGCCAAGATCTGAACGGGAACTATGGCTACACCTTC. It translates to CASSQDLNGNYGYTF.